This T cell receptor (beta chain) was sequenced during a study of blood T cells in healthy people across ages. Germline V gene lookup returns CDR1 DFQATT and CDR2 SNEGSKA (reference sequence). The CDR3 length is 14 residues. V was cut by 3 bases and J by 5 bases, with 16 bases left in between. Through a sample-barcoded 5' primer and a J-beta primer mix, a second PCR was run for roughly 6 to 11 cycles. One entry per CDR3 protein, called by TCRdb with MiXCR from the 5' RACE reads. The sample lists 1.8 million or so distinct CDR3 sequences; more than 35% were seen once. Sequenced: blood. The V gene is TRBV20-1, the J gene TRBJ1-2; no reliable D call. The source of this sequence is a human donor in good health. In nucleotides, the CDR3 is TGCAGTGCTAGGTCTCGTTTCTTCGGGTATGGCTACACCTTC. Its protein is CSARSRFFGYGYTF.